The source of this T cell receptor beta chain is a study of T cells in Graves' hyperthyroidism and ophthalmopathy (dated by TCRdb to between 2017 and 2020). Background on the whole study: Peripheral blood was sampled at the time of initial diagnosis, prior to any treatment. To identify TCR V-J signatures that set the groups apart, the researchers used a discovery cohort of 100 patients, made up of under 45 with Graves' ophthalmopathy and 55 to 65 with stable Graves' hyperthyroidism. Whether ophthalmopathy could be predicted prospectively was tested in an independent validation cohort made up of roughly 19 hyperthyroidism patients plus 17 patients who later progressed to ophthalmopathy. The approximately 90 discovery patients were divided at random into training and test sets in a 7:3 ratio. The study also compared thyroid tissue and blood T-cell repertoires from several Graves' hyperthyroidism patients. After sampling, hyperthyroidism patients received methimazole starting at 30 mg daily, and ophthalmopathy patients received high-dose intravenous methylprednisolone. According to the paper, TCR Vbeta CDR3 sequencing was carried out on 135 peripheral blood samples, which came from around 43 ophthalmopathy, under 80 hyperthyroidism and some 17 progressor patients. Findings and caveats that apply to the study as a whole: Sample size was not statistically predetermined, and investigators were not blinded to group allocation. Blood samples also contained most of the expanded thyroid clonotypes (frequency above 0.001), which suggests that blood repertoires may reflect thyroid immune responses. In cross-validation, a model built on a 13 V-J signature told ophthalmopathy apart from stable hyperthyroidism with about 90% sensitivity and around 84% specificity, and in testing the same model reached 80%/75%. In validation, progression to ophthalmopathy was predicted by the model with around 71% sensitivity and just over 72% specificity, a median of around 6.5 months before onset.

There are 17 amino acids in the CDR3, from cysteine to phenylalanine inclusive. Only CDR3 DNA remains: 51 bases, in frame from the first base. In the germline V gene, CDR1 corresponds to MDHEN and CDR2 to SYDVKM. V is pruned by 6 bases and J by 0 bases, leaving 10 bases of the junction without a gene match. This clonotype was observed at least ten times. What this receptor recognizes is not known. Base qualities are not provided; no much larger clone lies one nucleotide away. The TCR beta CDR3 regions were amplified from RNA transcripts. The TCR CDR3 was subjected to a first round of RT-PCR using the HTBI primer set and the Qiagen OneStep RT-PCR kit. The libraries were constructed in a second round of multiplex PCR and then size-selected and purified. Libraries were sequenced paired-end with 100 bp reads on an Illumina HiSeq2000. The original methods were these. SOAPnuke was used to process the raw data, with reads discarded if the reads contained adapters or uncalled bases, had a mean Phred below 15, or lacked an exact constant-primer or identifier match. COPE v1.2.5 was used to merge high-quality paired reads, and clonotypes were defined as unique nucleotide sequences. Clonotypes were aligned to IMGT TRBV, TRBD and TRBJ reference segments using MiTCR v1.1. The analysis was restricted to V-J combinations with a frequency above 0.0001, which together covered roughly 99% of the repertoires. A TCS score was defined as the ratio of F50 (clonal expansion) to E x V (chaos), with BLOSUM62-based TCRdist applied between CDR3 peptides within each V-J. Welch's t-statistics and random forest reduced fewer than 550 V-J features to roughly 13, which were used in a naive Bayes classifier (R e1071). Using fastp trimming at Q25 and MiXCR clonotype assembly, TCRdb reanalyzed the public sequencing data and kept in-frame beta chains. Rows are unified per CDR3 protein, each entry keeping the most common DNA and genes. TCRdb assigned the V and J calls; the authors' analysis was not used. The sample includes more than 250,000 distinct CDR3 sequences, with over 12% observed a single time. 30% to 35% of the sample comes from the top ten.

Hyperthyroidism patients were aged 18 to 65 years and newly diagnosed, with disease duration of less than 2 months. Exclusion was applied to patients with uncontrolled infections, other autoimmune diseases, pregnancy or lactation. Diagnoses were established on the basis of clinical symptoms, serum thyroxine and TRAb, thyroid ultrasound, and orbital computed tomography. For progressor patients, blood was drawn at the first diagnosis of hyperthyroidism, before any ophthalmopathy symptoms had appeared. Ficoll-Paque density gradient centrifugation was used to isolate PBMCs from approximately 11 ml of fresh peripheral blood. Progressor patients were defined as those initially diagnosed with Graves' hyperthyroidism in whom ophthalmopathy developed during follow-up. Total RNA was extracted using Trizol reagent, and RNA quality was assessed on an Agilent 2100 Bioanalyzer.

This TCR came from a woman aged 50 to 65 with Graves' hyperthyroidism that later progressed to Graves' ophthalmopathy. The chain was built from TRBV28 and TRBJ2-7; 11 central nucleotides agree with TRBD2. The sample comprised blood. The nucleotides read TGTGCCAGCAGCAGTAGCGGGAGGGCCCCCCTCTCCTACGAGCAGTACTTC. Its translation is CASSSSGRAPLSYEQYF. Where the CDR3 stops, the reference TRBV28 and TRBJ2-7 genes take over; the full variable domain is DVKVTQSSRYLVKRTGEKVFLECVQDMDHENMFWYRQDPGLGLRLIYFSYDVKMKEKGDIPEGYSVSREKKERFSLILESASTNQTSMYLCASSSSGRAPLSYEQYFGPGTRLTVT.